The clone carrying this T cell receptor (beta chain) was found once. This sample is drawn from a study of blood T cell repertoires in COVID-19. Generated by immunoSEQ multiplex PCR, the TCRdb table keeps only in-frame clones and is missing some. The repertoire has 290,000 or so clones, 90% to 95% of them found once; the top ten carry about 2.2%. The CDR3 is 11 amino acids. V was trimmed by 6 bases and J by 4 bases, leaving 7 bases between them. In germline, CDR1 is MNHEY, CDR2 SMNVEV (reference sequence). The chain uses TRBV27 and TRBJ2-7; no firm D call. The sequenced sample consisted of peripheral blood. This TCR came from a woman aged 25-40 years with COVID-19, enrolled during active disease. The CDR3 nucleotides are TGTGCCAGCAGAAACAGTTACGAGCAGTACTTC. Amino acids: CASRNSYEQYF.